These 2 T cell receptor beta chains share one sample of origin, sequenced in a study of technical replicates of blood from several donors. Sequencing used immunoSEQ multiplex PCR; TCRdb keeps in-frame clones, though not all of them. The repertoire holds about 70,000 clones, with roughly 92% as singletons. Sequences were obtained from T cells isolated from PBMCs. The origin of the receptors is a human donor in good health.

The chain recombines TRBV10-3 with TRBJ2-5; 11 bases map to TRBD2. The CDR3 length is 17 residues. Trimming took 0 bases from V and 5 from J; bases not matched to a gene: 8. CDR1 is ENHRY, CDR2 SYGVKD, per germline. In nucleotides, the CDR3 is TGTGCCATCAGTGAGTCTAGCGGGAGGGCCTCAGGGGAGACCCAGTACTTC. It specifies CAISESSGRASGETQYF.

The V gene is TRBV29-1, the J gene TRBJ2-3, with D possibly being TRBD1 (5 bases). Germline V gene data show CDR1 as SQVTM and CDR2 as ANQGSEA. V lost 4 bases and J 6 bases, leaving 5 bases between the germline ends. The CDR3 totals 10 residues. The CDR3 DNA is TGCAGCGTTGCAGGGGATACGCAGTATTTT. Protein: CSVAGDTQYF.